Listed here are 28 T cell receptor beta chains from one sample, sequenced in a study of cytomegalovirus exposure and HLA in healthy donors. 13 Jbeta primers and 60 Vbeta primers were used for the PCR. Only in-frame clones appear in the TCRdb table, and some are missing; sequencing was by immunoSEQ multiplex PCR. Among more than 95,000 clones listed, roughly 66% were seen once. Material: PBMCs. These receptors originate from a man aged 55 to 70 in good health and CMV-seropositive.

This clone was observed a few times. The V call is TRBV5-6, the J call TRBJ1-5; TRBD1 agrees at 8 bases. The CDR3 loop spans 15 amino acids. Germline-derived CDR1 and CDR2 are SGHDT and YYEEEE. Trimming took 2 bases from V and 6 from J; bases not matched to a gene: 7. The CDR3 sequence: CASSLGQGFGQPQHF. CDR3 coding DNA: TGTGCCAGCAGCTTAGGACAGGGTTTTGGTCAGCCCCAGCATTTT. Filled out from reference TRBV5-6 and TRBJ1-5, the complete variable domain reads DAGVTQSPTHLIKTRGQQVTLRCSPKSGHDTVSWYQQALGQGPQFIFQYYEEEERQRGNFPDRFSGHQFPNYSSELNVNALLLGDSALYLCASSLGQGFGQPQHFGDGTRLSIL.

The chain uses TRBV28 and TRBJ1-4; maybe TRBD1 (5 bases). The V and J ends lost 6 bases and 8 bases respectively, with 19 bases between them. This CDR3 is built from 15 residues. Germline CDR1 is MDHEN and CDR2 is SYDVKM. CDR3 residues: CASRMGGGGFEKLFF. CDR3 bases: TGTGCCAGCAGGATGGGGGGGGGAGGCTTCGAAAAACTGTTTTTT.

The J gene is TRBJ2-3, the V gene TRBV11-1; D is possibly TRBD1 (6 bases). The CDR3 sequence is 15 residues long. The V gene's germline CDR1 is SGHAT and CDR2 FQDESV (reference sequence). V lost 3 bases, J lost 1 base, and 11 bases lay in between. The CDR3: CASSLGAVRTDTQYF. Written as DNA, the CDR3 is TGTGCCAGCAGCTTGGGGGCCGTACGCACAGATACGCAGTATTTT.

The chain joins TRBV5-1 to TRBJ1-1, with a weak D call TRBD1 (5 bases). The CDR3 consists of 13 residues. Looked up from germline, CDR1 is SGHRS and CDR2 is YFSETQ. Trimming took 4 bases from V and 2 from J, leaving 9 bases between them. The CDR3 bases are TGCGCCAGCAGCCGGGGGGGAAACACTGAAGCTTTCTTT. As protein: CASSRGGNTEAFF.

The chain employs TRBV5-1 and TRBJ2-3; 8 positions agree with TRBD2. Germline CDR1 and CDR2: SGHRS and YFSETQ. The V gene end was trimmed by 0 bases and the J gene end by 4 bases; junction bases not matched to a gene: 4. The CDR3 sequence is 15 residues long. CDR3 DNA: TGCGCCAGCAGCTTGGCGGGGGGGCTGGCAGATACGCAGTATTTT. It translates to CASSLAGGLADTQYF.

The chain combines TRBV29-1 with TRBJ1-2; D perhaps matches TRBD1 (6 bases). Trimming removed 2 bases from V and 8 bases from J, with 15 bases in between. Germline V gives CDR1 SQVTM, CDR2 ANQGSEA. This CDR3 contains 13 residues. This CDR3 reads CSVEKDSALGYTF. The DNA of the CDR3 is TGCAGCGTTGAAAAGGACAGTGCTTTGGGCTACACCTTC.

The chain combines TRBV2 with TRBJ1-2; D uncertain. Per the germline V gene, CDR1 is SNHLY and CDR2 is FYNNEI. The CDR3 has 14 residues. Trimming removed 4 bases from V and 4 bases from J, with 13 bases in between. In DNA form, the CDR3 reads TGTGCCAGCAGTGGGTCTGGCACGTCCTATGGCTACACCTTC. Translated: CASSGSGTSYGYTF. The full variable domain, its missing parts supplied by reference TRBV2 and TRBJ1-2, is EPEVTQTPSHQVTQMGQEVILRCVPISNHLYFYWYRQILGQKVEFLVSFYNNEISEKSEIFDDQFSVERPDGSNFTLKIRSTKLEDSAMYFCASSGSGTSYGYTFGSGTRLTVV.

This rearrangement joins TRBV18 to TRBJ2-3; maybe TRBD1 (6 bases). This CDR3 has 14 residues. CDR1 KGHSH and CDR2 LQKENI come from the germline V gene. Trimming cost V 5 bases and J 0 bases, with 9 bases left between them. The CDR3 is CASSDRLSTDTQYF. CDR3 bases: TGTGCCAGCTCAGACAGGCTAAGCACAGATACGCAGTATTTT. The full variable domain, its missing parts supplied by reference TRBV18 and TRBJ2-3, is NAGVMQNPRHLVRRRGQEARLRCSPMKGHSHVYWYRQLPEEGLKFMVYLQKENIIDESGMPKERFSAEFPKEGPSILRIQQVVRGDSAAYFCASSDRLSTDTQYFGPGTRLTVL.

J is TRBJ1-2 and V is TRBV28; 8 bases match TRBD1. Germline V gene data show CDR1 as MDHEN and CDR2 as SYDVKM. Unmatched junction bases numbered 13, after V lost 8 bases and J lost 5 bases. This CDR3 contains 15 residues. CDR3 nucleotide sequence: TGTGCCAGCGGGGTTCCCGGGACAGGTTCATATGGCTACACCTTC. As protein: CASGVPGTGSYGYTF.

The DNA for the CDR3 is TGTGCCAGCAGCTTAGGCGGACAGGGCACTCGGCTGTTTTTT. Encoded protein: CASSLGGQGTRLFF. The chain combines TRBV7-6 with TRBJ1-4; TRBD1 agrees at 8 bases. The CDR3 spans 14 residues. Germline V lookup: CDR1 SGHVS, CDR2 FNYEAQ. V gave up 1 base and J gave up 14 bases; unmatched junction bases: 9.

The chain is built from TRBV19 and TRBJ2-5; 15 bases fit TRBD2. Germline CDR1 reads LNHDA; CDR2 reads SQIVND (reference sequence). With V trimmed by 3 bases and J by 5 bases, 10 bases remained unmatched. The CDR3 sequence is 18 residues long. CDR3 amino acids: CASSIRGLAGGLPETQYF. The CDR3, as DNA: TGTGCCAGTAGTATTCGGGGACTAGCGGGGGGCCTCCCGGAGACCCAGTACTTC.

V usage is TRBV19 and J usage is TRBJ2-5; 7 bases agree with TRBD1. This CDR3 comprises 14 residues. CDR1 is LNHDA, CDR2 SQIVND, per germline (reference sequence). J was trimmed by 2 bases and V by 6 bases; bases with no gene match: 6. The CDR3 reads CASSAHRGQETQYF. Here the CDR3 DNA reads TGTGCCAGTAGCGCCCACAGGGGACAAGAGACCCAGTACTTC.

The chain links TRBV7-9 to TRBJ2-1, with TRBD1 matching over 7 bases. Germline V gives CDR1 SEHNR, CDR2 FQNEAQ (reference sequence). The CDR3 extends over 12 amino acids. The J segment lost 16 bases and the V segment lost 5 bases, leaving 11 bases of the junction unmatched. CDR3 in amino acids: CASSHRRDSKFF. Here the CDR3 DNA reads TGTGCCAGCAGCCACCGACGGGACAGTAAATTCTTC.

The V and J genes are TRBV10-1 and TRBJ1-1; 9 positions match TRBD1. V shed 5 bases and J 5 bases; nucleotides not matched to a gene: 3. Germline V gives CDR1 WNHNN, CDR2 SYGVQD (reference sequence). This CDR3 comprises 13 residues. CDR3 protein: CASSRDRETEAFF. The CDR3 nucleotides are TGCGCCAGCAGTAGGGACAGGGAGACTGAAGCTTTCTTT.

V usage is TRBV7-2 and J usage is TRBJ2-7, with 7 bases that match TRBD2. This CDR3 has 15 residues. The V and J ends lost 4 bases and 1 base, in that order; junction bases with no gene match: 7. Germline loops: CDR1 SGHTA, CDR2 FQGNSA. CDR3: CASSSIVGGSYEQYF. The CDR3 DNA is TGTGCCAGCAGCTCCATAGTCGGGGGGTCCTACGAGCAGTACTTC. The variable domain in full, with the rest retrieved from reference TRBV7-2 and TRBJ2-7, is GAGVSQSPSNKVTEKGKDVELRCDPISGHTALYWYRQSLGQGLEFLIYFQGNSAPDKSGLPSDRFSAERTGGSVSTLTIQRTQQEDSAVYLCASSSIVGGSYEQYFGPGTRLTVT.

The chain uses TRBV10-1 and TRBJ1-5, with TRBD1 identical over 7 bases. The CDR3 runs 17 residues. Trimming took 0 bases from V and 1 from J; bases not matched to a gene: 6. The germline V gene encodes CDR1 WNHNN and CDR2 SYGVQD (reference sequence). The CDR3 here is CASSESPMDRSNQPQHF. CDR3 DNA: TGCGCCAGCAGTGAGTCTCCAATGGACAGGAGCAATCAGCCCCAGCATTTT.

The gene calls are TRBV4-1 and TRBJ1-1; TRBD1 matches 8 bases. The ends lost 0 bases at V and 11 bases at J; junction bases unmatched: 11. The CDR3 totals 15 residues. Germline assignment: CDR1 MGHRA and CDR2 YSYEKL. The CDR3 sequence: CASSQDPGGRRWAFF. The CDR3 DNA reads TGCGCCAGCAGCCAAGATCCAGGGGGCAGACGGTGGGCTTTCTTT.

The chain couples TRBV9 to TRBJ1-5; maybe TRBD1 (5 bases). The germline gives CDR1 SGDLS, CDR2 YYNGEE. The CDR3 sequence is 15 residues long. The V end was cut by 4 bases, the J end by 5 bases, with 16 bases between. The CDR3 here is CASSTSTGGDQPQHF. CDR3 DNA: TGTGCCAGCAGCACCTCCACAGGAGGGGATCAGCCCCAGCATTTT.

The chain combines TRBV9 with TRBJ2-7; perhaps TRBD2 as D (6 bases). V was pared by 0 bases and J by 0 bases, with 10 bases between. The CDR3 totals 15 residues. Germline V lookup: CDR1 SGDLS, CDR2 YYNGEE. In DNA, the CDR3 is TGTGCCAGCAGCGTAGCCCCGGGGGACTCCTACGAGCAGTACTTC. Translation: CASSVAPGDSYEQYF.

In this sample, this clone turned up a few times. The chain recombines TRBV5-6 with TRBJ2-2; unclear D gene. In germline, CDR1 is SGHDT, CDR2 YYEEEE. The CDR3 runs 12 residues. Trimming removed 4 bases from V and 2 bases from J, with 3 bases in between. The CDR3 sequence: CASSPNTGELFF. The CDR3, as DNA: TGTGCCAGCAGCCCTAACACCGGGGAGCTGTTTTTT.

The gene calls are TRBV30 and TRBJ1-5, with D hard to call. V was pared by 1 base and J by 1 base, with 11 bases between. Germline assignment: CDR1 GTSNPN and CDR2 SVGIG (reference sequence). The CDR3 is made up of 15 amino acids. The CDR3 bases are TGTGCCTGGAGTGGGGAGGCGTTCAGCAATCAGCCCCAGCATTTT. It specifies CAWSGEAFSNQPQHF.

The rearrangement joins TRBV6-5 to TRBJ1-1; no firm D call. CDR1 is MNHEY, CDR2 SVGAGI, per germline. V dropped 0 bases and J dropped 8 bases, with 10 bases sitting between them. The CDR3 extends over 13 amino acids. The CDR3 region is CASSYSTQVEAFF. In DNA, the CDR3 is TGTGCCAGCAGTTACTCTACCCAGGTAGAAGCTTTCTTT.

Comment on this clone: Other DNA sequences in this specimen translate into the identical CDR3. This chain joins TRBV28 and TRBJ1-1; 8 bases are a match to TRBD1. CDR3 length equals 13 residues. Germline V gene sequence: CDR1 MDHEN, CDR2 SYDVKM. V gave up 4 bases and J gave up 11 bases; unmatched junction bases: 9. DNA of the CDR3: TGTGCCAGCAGTTCCCCTCAACAGGGGGGGGCTTTCTTT. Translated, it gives CASSSPQQGGAFF.

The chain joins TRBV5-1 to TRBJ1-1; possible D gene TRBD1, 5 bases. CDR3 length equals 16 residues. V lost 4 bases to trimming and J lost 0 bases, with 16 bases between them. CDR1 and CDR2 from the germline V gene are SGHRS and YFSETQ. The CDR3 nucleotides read TGCGCCAGCAGCAGAGGGGACTTTTCCATGAACACTGAAGCTTTCTTT. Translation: CASSRGDFSMNTEAFF. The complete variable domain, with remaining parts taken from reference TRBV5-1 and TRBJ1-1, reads KAGVTQTPRYLIKTRGQQVTLSCSPISGHRSVSWYQQTPGQGLQFLFEYFSETQRNKGNFPGRFSGRQFSNSRSEMNVSTLELGDSALYLCASSRGDFSMNTEAFFGQGTRLTVV.

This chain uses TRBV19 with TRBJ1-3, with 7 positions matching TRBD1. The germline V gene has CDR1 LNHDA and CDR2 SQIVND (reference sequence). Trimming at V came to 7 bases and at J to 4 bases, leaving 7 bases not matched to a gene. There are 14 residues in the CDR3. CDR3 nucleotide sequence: TGTGCCAGTACCCCGGGACAGTACGGAAACACCATATATTTT. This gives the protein CASTPGQYGNTIYF. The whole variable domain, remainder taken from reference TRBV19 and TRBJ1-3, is DGGITQSPKYLFRKEGQNVTLSCEQNLNHDAMYWYRQDPGQGLRLIYYSQIVNDFQKGDIAEGYSVSREKKESFPLTVTSAQKNPTAFYLCASTPGQYGNTIYFGEGSWLTVV.

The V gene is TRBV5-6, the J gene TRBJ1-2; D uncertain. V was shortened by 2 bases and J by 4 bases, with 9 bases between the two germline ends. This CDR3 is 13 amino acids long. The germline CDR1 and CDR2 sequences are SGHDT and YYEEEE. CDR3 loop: CASSLLAPYGYTF. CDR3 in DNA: TGTGCCAGCAGCTTACTAGCGCCCTATGGCTACACCTTC.

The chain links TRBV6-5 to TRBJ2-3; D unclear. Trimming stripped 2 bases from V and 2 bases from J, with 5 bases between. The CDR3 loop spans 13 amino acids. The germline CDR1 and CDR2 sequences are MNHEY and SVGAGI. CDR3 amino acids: CASSYQLTDTQYF. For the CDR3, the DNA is TGTGCCAGCAGTTACCAACTCACAGATACGCAGTATTTT.

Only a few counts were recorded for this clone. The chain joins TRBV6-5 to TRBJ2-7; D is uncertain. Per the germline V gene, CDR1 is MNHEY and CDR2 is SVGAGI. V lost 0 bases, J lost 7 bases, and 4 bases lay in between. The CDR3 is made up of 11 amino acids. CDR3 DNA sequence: TGTGCCAGCAGTTACTCGCTAGAGCAGTACTTC. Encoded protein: CASSYSLEQYF.